Listed here is a single T cell receptor beta chain. The data stem from a study of OX40 agonist ivuxolimab in advanced cancers. Study-level information: Patients received ivuxolimab, an intravenous treatment, every 2 weeks at 0.01 to 10 mg/kg. Hepatocellular carcinoma, melanoma, renal cell or head and neck cancer was diagnosed in the dose-escalation patients.

Clones were read by immunoSEQ multiplex PCR, and TCRdb kept only the in-frame ones, dropping some. The sample has 55,000 to 70,000 clones, more than 75% seen once. Germline values: CDR1 SGHAT, CDR2 FQNNGV. J lost 7 bases, V lost 2 bases, and 6 bases had no gene match. The CDR3 consists of 14 residues. The material was CD4+ or CD8+ T cells sorted from blood, obtained in a trial of the OX40 agonist ivuxolimab. The rearrangement links TRBV11-2 to TRBJ2-5; 8 nucleotides agree with TRBD2. The receptor comes from an adult with an advanced solid tumor such as melanoma, head and neck, liver or kidney cancer. In DNA, the CDR3 is TGTGCCAGCAGCTTAAGCGGGGGAAGAGGGACCCAGTACTTC. This sequence encodes CASSLSGGRGTQYF.